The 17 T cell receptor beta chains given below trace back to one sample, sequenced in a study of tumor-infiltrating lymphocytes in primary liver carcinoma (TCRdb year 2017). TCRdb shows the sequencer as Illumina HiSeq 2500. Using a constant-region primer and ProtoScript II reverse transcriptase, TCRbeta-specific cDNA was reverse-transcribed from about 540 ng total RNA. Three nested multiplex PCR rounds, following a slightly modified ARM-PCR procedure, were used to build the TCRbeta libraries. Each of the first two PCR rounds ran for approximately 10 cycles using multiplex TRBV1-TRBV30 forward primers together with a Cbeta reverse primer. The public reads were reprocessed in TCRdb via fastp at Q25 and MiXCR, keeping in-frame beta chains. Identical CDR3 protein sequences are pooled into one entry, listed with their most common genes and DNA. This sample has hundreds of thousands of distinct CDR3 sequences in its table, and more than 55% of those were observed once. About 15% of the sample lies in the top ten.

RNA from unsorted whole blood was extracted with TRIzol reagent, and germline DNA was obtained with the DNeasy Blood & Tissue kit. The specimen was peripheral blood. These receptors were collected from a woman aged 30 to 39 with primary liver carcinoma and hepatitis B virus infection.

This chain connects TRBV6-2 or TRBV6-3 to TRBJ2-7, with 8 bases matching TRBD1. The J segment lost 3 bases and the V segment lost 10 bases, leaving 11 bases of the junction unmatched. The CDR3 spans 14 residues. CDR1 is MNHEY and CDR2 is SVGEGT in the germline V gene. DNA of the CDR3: TGTGCCAACAGGGCCGGACAGGGCTGCTACGAGCAGTACTTC. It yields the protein CANRAGQGCYEQYF.

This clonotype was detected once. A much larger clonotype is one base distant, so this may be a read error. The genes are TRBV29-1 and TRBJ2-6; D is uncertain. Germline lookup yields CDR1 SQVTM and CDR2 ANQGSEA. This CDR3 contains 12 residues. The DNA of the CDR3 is TGCGGCGCCATATCTGGGGCCAACGTCCTGACTTTC. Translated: CGAISGANVLTF. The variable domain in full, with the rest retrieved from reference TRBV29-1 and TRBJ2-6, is SAVISQKPSRDICQRGTSLTIQCQVDSQVTMMFWYRQQPGQSLTLIATANQGSEATYESGFVIDKFPISRPNLTFSTLTVSNMSPEDSSIYLCGAISGANVLTFGAGSRLTVL.

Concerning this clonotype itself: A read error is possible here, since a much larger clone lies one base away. CDR3 residues: CASGQEGTGQETQYF. CDR3 in DNA: TGTGCCAGCGGCCAAGAAGGGACAGGACAAGAGACCCAGTACTTC. The V gene is TRBV4-2, the J gene TRBJ2-5; 8 bases align to TRBD1. The germline CDR1 and CDR2 sequences are LGHNA and YNFKEQ. The CDR3 extends over 15 amino acids.

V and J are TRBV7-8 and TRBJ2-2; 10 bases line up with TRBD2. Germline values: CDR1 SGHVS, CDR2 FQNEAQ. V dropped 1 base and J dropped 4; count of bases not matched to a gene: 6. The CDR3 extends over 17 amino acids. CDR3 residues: CASSLGGLAIVTGELFF. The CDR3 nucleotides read TGTGCCAGCAGCTTAGGGGGACTAGCGATAGTCACCGGGGAGCTGTTTTTT.

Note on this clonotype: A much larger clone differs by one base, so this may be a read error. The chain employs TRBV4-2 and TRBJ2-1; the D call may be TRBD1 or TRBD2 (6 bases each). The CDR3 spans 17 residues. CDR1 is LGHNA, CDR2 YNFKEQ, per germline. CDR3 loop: CTSSLAPGASSYNEQFF. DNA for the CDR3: TGTACCAGCAGCCTGGCCCCGGGGGCTAGCTCCTACAATGAGCAGTTCTTC.

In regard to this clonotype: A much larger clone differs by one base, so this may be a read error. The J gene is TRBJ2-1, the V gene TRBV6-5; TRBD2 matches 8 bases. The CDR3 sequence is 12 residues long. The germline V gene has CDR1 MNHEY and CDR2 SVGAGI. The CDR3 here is CACGGSYNEQFF. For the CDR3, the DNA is TGTGCATGCGGGGGGTCCTACAATGAGCAGTTCTTC.

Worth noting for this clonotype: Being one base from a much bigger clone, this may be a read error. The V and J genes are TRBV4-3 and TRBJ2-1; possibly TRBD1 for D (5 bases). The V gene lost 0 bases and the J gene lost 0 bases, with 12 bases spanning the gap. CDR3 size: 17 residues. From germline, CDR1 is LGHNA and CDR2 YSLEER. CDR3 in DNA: TGCGCCAGCAGCCAAGAGCCGGGCAGGGACTCCTACAATGAGCAGTTCTTC. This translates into CASSQEPGRDSYNEQFF.

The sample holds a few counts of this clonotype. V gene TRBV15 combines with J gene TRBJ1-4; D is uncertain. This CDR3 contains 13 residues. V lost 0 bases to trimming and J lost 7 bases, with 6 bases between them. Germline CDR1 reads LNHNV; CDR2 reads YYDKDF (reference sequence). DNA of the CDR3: TGTGCCACCAGCAGAGATCGAGGTGAAAAACTGTTTTTT. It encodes CATSRDRGEKLFF.

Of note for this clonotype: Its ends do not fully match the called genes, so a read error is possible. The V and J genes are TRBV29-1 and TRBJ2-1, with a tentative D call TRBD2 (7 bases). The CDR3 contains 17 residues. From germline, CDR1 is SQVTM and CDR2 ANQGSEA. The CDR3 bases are TGCAGCGTTGGGGGGGCCTGGGGACTACCGTCCTACAATGAGCGGTTATTC. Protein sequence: CSVGGAWGLPSYNERLF.

As DNA, the CDR3 is TGTGCCAGCAGCAAAGTCCCCAACAATGAGCAGTTCTTC. This sequence encodes CASSKVPNNEQFF. The V and J genes are TRBV21-1 and TRBJ2-1. TRBV21-1 is classified as a pseudogene. The CDR3 is made up of 13 amino acids.

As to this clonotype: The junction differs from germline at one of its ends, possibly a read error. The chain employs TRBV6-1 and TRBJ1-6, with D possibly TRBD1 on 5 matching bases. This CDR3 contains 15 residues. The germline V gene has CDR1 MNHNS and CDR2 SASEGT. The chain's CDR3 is CASSVHRDLNSSLHF. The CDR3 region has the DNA TGTGCCAGCAGTGTCCACCGGGACCTTAATTCATCCCTCCACTTT.

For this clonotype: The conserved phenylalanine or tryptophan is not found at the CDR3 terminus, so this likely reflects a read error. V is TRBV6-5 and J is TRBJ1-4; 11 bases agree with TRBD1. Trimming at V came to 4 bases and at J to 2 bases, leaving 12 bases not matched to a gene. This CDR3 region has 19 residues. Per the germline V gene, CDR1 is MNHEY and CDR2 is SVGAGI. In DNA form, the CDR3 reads TGTGCCAGCAGTTCTTCCCTCCCGGACAGGGGGCGGACTAATGAAAAACTGTTTCTT. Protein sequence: CASSSSLPDRGRTNEKLFL.

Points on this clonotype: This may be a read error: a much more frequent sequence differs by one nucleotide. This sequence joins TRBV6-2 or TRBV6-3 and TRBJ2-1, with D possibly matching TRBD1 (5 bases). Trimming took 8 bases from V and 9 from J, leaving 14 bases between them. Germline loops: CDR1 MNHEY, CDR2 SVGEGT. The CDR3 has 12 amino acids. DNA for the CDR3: TGTGCCAGCGGTGGCAGGGTGGGTGAGCAGTTCTTC. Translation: CASGGRVGEQFF.

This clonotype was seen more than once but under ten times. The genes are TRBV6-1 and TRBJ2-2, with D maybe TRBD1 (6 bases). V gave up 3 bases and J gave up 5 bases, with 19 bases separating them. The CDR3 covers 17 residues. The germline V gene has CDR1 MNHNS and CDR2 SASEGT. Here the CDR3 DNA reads TGTGCCAGCAGTGATTTGGGGGCAGGGGTCAGGACCGGGGAGCTGTTTTTT. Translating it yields CASSDLGAGVRTGELFF.

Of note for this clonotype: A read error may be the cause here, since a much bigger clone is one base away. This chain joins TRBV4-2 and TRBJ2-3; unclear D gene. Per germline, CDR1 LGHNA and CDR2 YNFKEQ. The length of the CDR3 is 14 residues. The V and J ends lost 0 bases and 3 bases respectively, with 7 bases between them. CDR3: CASSQDRATDTQYF. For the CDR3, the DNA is TGTGCCAGCAGCCAAGATCGGGCAACAGATACGCAGTATTTT.

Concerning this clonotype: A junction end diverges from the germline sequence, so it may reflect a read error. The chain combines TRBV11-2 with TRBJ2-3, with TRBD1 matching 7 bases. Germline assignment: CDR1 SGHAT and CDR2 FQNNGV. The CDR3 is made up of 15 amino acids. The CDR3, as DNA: TGTGCCAGCAGCTCAAACCCGGGACAGACAGATATGCAGTATTTT. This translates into CASSSNPGQTDMQYF. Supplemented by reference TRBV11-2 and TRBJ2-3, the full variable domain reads EAGVAQSPRYKIIEKRQSVAFWCNPISGHATLYWYQQILGQGPKLLIQFQNNGVVDDSQLPKDRFSAERLKGVDSTLKIQPAKLEDSAVYLCASSSNPGQTDMQYFGPGTRLTVL.

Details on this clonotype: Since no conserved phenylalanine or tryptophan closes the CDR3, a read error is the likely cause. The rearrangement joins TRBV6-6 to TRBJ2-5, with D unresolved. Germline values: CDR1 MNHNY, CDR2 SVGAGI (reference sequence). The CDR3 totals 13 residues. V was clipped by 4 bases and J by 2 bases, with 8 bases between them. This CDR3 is CASSFTVQETQYL. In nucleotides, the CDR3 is TGTGCCAGCAGTTTCACCGTACAAGAGACCCAGTACCTC.